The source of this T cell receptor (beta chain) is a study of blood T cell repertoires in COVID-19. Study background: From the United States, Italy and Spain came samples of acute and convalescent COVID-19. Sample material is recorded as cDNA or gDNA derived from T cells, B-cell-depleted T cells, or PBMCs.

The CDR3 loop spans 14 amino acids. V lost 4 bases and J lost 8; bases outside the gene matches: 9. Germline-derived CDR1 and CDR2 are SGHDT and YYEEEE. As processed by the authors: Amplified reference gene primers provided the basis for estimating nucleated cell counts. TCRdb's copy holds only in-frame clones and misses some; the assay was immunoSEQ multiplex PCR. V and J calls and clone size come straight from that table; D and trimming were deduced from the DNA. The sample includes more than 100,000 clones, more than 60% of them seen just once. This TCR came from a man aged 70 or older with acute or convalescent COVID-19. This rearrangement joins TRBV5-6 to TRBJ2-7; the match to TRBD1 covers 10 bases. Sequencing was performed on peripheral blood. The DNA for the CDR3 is TGTGCCAGCAGCCTCCCCGGGACAGGGGACCAGCAGTACTTC. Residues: CASSLPGTGDQQYF.